Each of the 27 T cell receptor beta chains below was sequenced from the same sample in a study of a mutant IDH1 vaccine in newly diagnosed glioma. These receptors have no known antigen. The sample's time point: week 47, end of study. Topical imiquimod accompanied each vaccine dose, which consisted of 300 ug of mutant IDH1 20-mer peptide. Profiled with immunoSEQ multiplex PCR; TCRdb holds only in-frame clones, not every one. The sample yields tens of thousands of clones, 75% to 90% seen once. Sequences were derived from PBMCs, sampled from a glioma patient whose treatment included an IDH1 peptide vaccine. The origin of the receptors is a man aged 40-49 years with glioma.

The V gene is TRBV7-2, the J gene TRBJ2-2; D might be TRBD2 (6 bases). The CDR3 spans 14 residues. The V end was cut by 3 bases, the J end by 1 base, with 6 bases between. The germline CDR1 and CDR2 sequences are SGHTA and FQGNSA. CDR3 sequence reads: CASSLGGNTGELFF. CDR3 DNA: TGTGCCAGCAGCTTGGGGGGGAACACCGGGGAGCTGTTTTTT.

This clone was observed a single time. V is TRBV28 and J is TRBJ2-2, with D possibly matching TRBD1 (6 bases). The length of the CDR3 is 16 residues. In germline, CDR1 is MDHEN, CDR2 SYDVKM. The V gene lost 7 bases and the J gene lost 5 bases, with 20 bases spanning the gap. The CDR3 DNA reads TGTGCCAGCATTCCCACGCCTCGTAGGGGGACCGGGGAGCTGTTTTTT. Its protein is CASIPTPRRGTGELFF.

The CDR3 is CASPFPLPNTEAFF. CDR3 bases: TGTGCCAGCCCTTTCCCTCTACCTAACACTGAAGCTTTCTTT. This sequence joins TRBV13 and TRBJ1-1; no firm D call. The CDR3 length is 14 residues. Germline V gene data show CDR1 as PRHDT and CDR2 as FYEKMQ (reference sequence). V gave up 8 bases and J gave up 2 bases, with 15 bases separating them.

The chain employs TRBV7-2 and TRBJ2-7; D is perhaps TRBD1 (6 bases). CDR1 and CDR2 from the germline V gene are SGHTA and FQGNSA. The CDR3 runs 13 residues. Trimming left V 5 bases short and J 2 bases short, with 10 bases between. The CDR3 sequence is CASSRTVTYEQYF. CDR3 DNA: TGTGCCAGCAGCCGGACAGTGACCTACGAGCAGTACTTC.

The rearrangement joins TRBV5-6 to TRBJ2-7, with 9 bases matching TRBD1. Germline V gene data show CDR1 as SGHDT and CDR2 as YYEEEE. The length of the CDR3 is 16 residues. Trimming at V came to 4 bases and at J to 2 bases, leaving 10 bases not matched to a gene. The CDR3 reads CASSAGQGISTYEQYF. CDR3 nucleotide sequence: TGTGCCAGCAGCGCGGGACAGGGAATTTCCACCTACGAGCAGTACTTC.

J is TRBJ1-6 and V is TRBV11-2, with TRBD1 matching 10 bases. Trimming took 6 bases from V and 9 from J; bases not matched to a gene: 5. Germline values: CDR1 SGHAT, CDR2 FQNNGV. The CDR3 extends over 14 amino acids. CDR3 sequence reads: CASRGDRGASPLHF. The CDR3 nucleotides are TGTGCCAGCAGGGGGGACAGGGGAGCTTCACCCCTCCACTTT. Using reference TRBV11-2 and TRBJ1-6 for the parts outside the CDR3, the full variable domain is EAGVAQSPRYKIIEKRQSVAFWCNPISGHATLYWYQQILGQGPKLLIQFQNNGVVDDSQLPKDRFSAERLKGVDSTLKIQPAKLEDSAVYLCASRGDRGASPLHFGNGTRLTVT.

The chain employs TRBV5-4 and TRBJ1-1, with TRBD1 identical over 10 bases. Germline V lookup: CDR1 SGHNT, CDR2 YYREEE (reference sequence). V was clipped by 6 bases and J by 1 base; unmatched bases: 9. This CDR3 contains 16 residues. CDR3 region: CASTFGTGVWNTEAFF. The CDR3 nucleotides are TGTGCCAGCACCTTCGGGACAGGGGTCTGGAACACTGAAGCTTTCTTT.

The chain has TRBV6-5 and TRBJ1-1; D remains unclear. The CDR3 contains 11 residues. Deletions cut 3 bases from V and 6 bases from J, with 5 bases between. Per germline, CDR1 MNHEY and CDR2 SVGAGI. Here the CDR3 DNA reads TGTGCCAGCAGTTATAGGGCTGAAGCTTTCTTT. Amino acids: CASSYRAEAFF.

About this clone: One end of the junction fails to match germline, which may point to a read error. For the CDR3, the DNA is TGTGCTAGCAGCTTGGGCGGGAGCGTGGATGAGCAGTTCTTC. It is translated as CASSLGGSVDEQFF. This chain connects TRBV7-7 to TRBJ2-1; 7 bases map to TRBD2. Germline loops: CDR1 SSHAT, CDR2 FNYEAQ (reference sequence). The CDR3 is made up of 14 amino acids.

The V call is TRBV30, the J call TRBJ2-2; the D gene could be TRBD1 or TRBD2 (5 bases each). The CDR3 is 14 amino acids. In germline, CDR1 is GTSNPN, CDR2 SVGIG (reference sequence). V was pared by 4 bases and J by 5 bases, with 14 bases between. DNA for the CDR3: TGTGCCTGGACCCCGGGACGACCGACCGGGGAGCTGTTTTTT. Translated, it gives CAWTPGRPTGELFF.

The chain recombines TRBV28 with TRBJ2-4, with 8 bases identical to TRBD1. The J segment lost 7 bases and the V segment lost 5 bases, leaving 7 bases of the junction unmatched. Germline-derived CDR1 and CDR2 are MDHEN and SYDVKM. The CDR3 is 14 amino acids. The CDR3 loop reads CASSLRGQANIQYF. The CDR3 nucleotides are TGTGCCAGCAGTCTCCGGGGACAGGCGAACATTCAGTACTTC.

This chain links TRBV7-8 with TRBJ2-5; 9 bases align to TRBD1. This CDR3 has 15 amino acids. The germline gives CDR1 SGHVS, CDR2 FQNEAQ. The V segment lost 5 bases and the J segment 2 bases; nucleotides outside the gene matches: 6. CDR3: CASSRTGGIQETQYF. DNA for the CDR3: TGTGCCAGCAGCAGAACAGGGGGCATTCAAGAGACCCAGTACTTC.

The chain employs TRBV6-5 and TRBJ2-5; 7 nucleotides match TRBD1. The J call may be in error: the DNA end matches TRBJ2-7 better. The CDR3 length is 15 residues. Germline CDR1 reads MNHEY; CDR2 reads SVGAGI. CDR3 loop: CASSYKGGPSYEQYF. CDR3 nucleotide sequence: TGTGCCAGCAGTTACAAAGGGGGCCCCTCCTACGAGCAGTACTTC.

The chain joins TRBV19 to TRBJ2-3, with D possibly TRBD1 on 6 matching bases. V was shortened by 4 bases and J by 4 bases, with 9 bases between the two germline ends. The germline V gene has CDR1 LNHDA and CDR2 SQIVND (reference sequence). This CDR3 contains 13 residues. The CDR3 region has the DNA TGTGCCAGTAGTAAGGACAGTGCAGATACGCAGTATTTT. Translated: CASSKDSADTQYF.

This chain joins TRBV2 and TRBJ1-6; maybe TRBD1 (6 bases). The V end lost 8 bases, the J end lost 9 bases, and 26 bases lay between the germline ends. The CDR3 covers 17 residues. Germline V gene sequence: CDR1 SNHLY, CDR2 FYNNEI. CDR3 region: CASSKGGSTRIGSPLHF. The CDR3 coding sequence is TGTGCCAGCTCGAAGGGGGGGAGCACGCGTATCGGTTCACCCCTCCACTTT.

This clone appeared a single time. CDR3 sequence reads: CASRRTGTYEQYF. The CDR3 DNA sequence: TGTGCCAGCAGACGGACAGGTACCTACGAGCAGTACTTC. The chain links TRBV6-5 to TRBJ2-5; TRBD1 matches 7 bases. The end of the DNA is better explained by TRBJ2-7, so the J call may be wrong. Germline V gives CDR1 MNHEY, CDR2 SVGAGI. The CDR3 totals 13 residues.

This chain connects TRBV9 to TRBJ2-2; D gene unclear. Trimming stripped 3 bases from V and 4 bases from J, with 10 bases between. Germline V gene data show CDR1 as SGDLS and CDR2 as YYNGEE. This CDR3 contains 14 residues. This CDR3 is CASSGRIITGELFF. In DNA form, the CDR3 reads TGTGCCAGCAGCGGACGGATCATCACCGGGGAGCTGTTTTTT.

CDR3: CASGPSTRGPYEQYF. CDR3 sequence (DNA): TGTGCCAGCGGGCCAAGCACCAGGGGCCCCTACGAGCAGTACTTC. V and J are TRBV6-5 and TRBJ2-7, with D perhaps matching TRBD1 (6 bases). Trimming shortened V by 8 bases and J by 2 bases, and 19 bases separated the two germline ends. The CDR3 sequence is 15 residues long. Germline V gene lookup returns CDR1 MNHEY and CDR2 SVGAGI.

The chain links TRBV6-1 to TRBJ2-7; D uncertain. Germline values: CDR1 MNHNS, CDR2 SASEGT. The V end lost 4 bases, the J end lost 3 bases, and 10 bases lay between the germline ends. This CDR3 contains 13 residues. CDR3: CASSVIINYEQYF. The CDR3 DNA is TGTGCCAGCAGTGTGATCATCAACTACGAGCAGTACTTC.

The chain recombines TRBV28 with TRBJ1-2; TRBD1 is a possible D gene (5 bases). V lost 4 bases to trimming and J lost 13 bases, with 13 bases between them. Germline CDR1 MDHEN, CDR2 SYDVKM. CDR3 length: 11 amino acids. The CDR3: CASSSGTVPTF. CDR3 in DNA: TGTGCCAGCAGTTCTGGGACCGTCCCCACCTTC.

J is TRBJ2-2 and V is TRBV4-2, with TRBD1 matching 9 bases. Per germline, CDR1 LGHNA and CDR2 YNFKEQ. The CDR3 has 18 amino acids. Trimming cost V 0 bases and J 2 bases; bases outside gene matches: 7. CDR3 nucleotide sequence: TGTGCCAGCAGCCAAGATCCCCCGGGACAGGGAAACACCGGGGAGCTGTTTTTT. Translating gives CASSQDPPGQGNTGELFF.

This sequence joins TRBV4-3 and TRBJ2-3; D is unresolved. Trimming took off 3 bases at V and 0 bases at J, with 10 bases between the two ends. The V gene's germline CDR1 is LGHNA and CDR2 YSLEER. The CDR3 is 15 amino acids. CDR3 amino acids: CASSQTASSTDTQYF. In DNA form, the CDR3 reads TGCGCCAGCAGCCAGACGGCCTCTAGCACAGATACGCAGTATTTT.

The chain links TRBV29-1 to TRBJ1-2; 10 nucleotides line up with TRBD1. Trimming at V came to 3 bases and at J to 4 bases, leaving 26 bases not matched to a gene. The germline gives CDR1 SQVTM, CDR2 ANQGSEA. This CDR3 is built from 21 residues. CDR3 coding DNA: TGCAGCGTTGATGTAAGGGCTGAGACAGGGGGCGACGAATTATCTAGCTATGGCTACACCTTC. This encodes CSVDVRAETGGDELSSYGYTF.

The chain uses TRBV7-2 and TRBJ2-3; D uncertain. The V gene's germline CDR1 is SGHTA and CDR2 FQGNSA. The CDR3 runs to 12 residues. V lost 3 bases and J 0 bases, leaving 1 base between the germline ends. The CDR3 sequence is CASSFSTDTQYF. The CDR3 nucleotides are TGTGCCAGCAGCTTTAGCACAGATACGCAGTATTTT.

The chain links TRBV7-6 to TRBJ2-5; the D is unclear. Deletions cut 3 bases from V and 2 bases from J, with 10 bases between. Germline V gene lookup returns CDR1 SGHVS and CDR2 FNYEAQ. CDR3 length: 14 amino acids. The CDR3 protein is CASSFRLRQETQYF. CDR3 coding DNA: TGTGCCAGCAGCTTTAGATTGCGTCAAGAGACCCAGTACTTC.

This clone has a handful of counts. The gene calls are TRBV7-2 and TRBJ1-4; no firm D call. CDR1 is SGHTA and CDR2 is FQGNSA in the germline V gene. There are 15 residues in the CDR3. V gave up 3 bases and J gave up 5 bases, with 13 bases separating them. CDR3: CASSFSRQQNEKLFF. In DNA form, the CDR3 reads TGTGCCAGCAGCTTCTCTAGGCAGCAGAATGAAAAACTGTTTTTT.

The CDR3 is CASSPPAGGNTIYF. CDR3 sequence (DNA): TGTGCCAGCTCACCACCGGCAGGGGGAAACACCATATATTTT. The J gene is TRBJ1-3, the V gene TRBV18; possible D gene TRBD1, 5 bases. The CDR3 extends over 14 amino acids. Trimming removed 0 bases from V and 4 bases from J, with 7 bases in between. The V gene's germline CDR1 is KGHSH and CDR2 LQKENI.